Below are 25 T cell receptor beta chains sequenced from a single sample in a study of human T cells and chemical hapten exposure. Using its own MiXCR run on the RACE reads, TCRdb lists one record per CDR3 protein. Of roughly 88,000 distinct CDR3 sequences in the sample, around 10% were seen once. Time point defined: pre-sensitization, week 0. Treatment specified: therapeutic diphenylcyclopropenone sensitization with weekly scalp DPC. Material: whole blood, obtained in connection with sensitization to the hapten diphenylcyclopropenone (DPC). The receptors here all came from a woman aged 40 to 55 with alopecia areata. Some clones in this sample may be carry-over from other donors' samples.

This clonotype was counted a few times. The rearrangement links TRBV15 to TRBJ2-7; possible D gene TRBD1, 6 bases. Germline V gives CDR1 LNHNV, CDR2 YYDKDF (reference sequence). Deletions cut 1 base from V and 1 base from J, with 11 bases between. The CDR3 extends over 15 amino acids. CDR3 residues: CATSRGQGISYEQYF. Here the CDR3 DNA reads TGTGCCACCAGCAGAGGCCAGGGGATATCCTACGAGCAGTACTTC.

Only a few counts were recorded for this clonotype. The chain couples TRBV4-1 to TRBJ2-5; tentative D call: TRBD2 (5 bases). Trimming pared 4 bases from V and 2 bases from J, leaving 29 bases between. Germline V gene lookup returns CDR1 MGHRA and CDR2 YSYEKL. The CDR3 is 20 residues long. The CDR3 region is CASSRWWMGSSRWPQETQYF. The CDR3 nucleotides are TGCGCCAGCAGCCGTTGGTGGATGGGGAGCTCACGCTGGCCACAAGAGACCCAGTACTTC.

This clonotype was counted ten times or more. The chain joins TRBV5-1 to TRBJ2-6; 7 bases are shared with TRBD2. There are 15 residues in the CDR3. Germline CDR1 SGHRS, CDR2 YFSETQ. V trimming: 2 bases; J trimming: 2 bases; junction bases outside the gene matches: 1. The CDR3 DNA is TGCGCCAGCAGCTTTGGGGGGGCTGGGGCCAACGTCCTGACTTTC. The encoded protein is CASSFGGAGANVLTF.

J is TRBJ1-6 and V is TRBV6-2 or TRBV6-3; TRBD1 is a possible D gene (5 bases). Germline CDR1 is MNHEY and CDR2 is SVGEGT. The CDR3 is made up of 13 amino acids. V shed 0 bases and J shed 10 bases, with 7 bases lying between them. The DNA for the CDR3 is TGTGCCAGCAGTTACTCAGAGGGGTCACCCCTCCACTTT. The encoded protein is CASSYSEGSPLHF.

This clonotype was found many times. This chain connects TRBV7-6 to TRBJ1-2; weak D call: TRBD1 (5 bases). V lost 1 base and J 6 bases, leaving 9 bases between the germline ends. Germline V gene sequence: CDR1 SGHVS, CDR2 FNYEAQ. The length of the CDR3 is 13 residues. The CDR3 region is CASSLGGADGYTF. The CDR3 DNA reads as TGTGCCAGCAGCTTAGGAGGGGCGGATGGCTACACCTTC. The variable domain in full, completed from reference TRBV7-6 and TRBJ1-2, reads GAGVSQSPRYKVTKRGQDVALRCDPISGHVSLYWYRQALGQGPEFLTYFNYEAQQDKSGLPNDRFSAERPEGSISTLTIQRTEQRDSAMYRCASSLGGADGYTFGSGTRLTVV.

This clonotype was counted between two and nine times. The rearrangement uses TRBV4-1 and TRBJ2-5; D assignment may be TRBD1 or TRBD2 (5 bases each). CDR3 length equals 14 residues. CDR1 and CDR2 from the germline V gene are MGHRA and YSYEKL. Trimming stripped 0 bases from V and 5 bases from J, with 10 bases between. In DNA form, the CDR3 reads TGCGCCAGCAGCCAAGAATTGAGGGGTGAGACCCAGTACTTC. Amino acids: CASSQELRGETQYF.

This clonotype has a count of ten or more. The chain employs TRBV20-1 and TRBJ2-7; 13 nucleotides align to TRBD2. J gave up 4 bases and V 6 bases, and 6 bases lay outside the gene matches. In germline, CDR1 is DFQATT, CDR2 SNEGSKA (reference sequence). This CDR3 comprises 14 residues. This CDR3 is CSAPGLAGAYEQYF. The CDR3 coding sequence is TGCAGTGCCCCCGGACTAGCGGGGGCTTACGAGCAGTACTTC.

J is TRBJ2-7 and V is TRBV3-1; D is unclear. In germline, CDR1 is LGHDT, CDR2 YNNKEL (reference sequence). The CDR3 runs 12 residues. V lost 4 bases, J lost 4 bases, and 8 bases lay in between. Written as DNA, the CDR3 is TGTGCCAGCAGCCGCTTACCTTACGAGCAGTACTTC. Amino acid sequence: CASSRLPYEQYF.

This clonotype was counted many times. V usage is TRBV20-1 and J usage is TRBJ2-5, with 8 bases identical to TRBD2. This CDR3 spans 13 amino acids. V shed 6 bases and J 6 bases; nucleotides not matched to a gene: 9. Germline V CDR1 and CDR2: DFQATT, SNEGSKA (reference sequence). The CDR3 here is CSADRGGYQTQYF. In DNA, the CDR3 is TGCAGTGCAGACCGGGGGGGATACCAGACCCAGTACTTC.

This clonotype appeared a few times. This CDR3 is CSVKGLASHYEQYF. The CDR3, as DNA: TGCAGCGTCAAGGGACTAGCGTCCCACTACGAGCAGTACTTC. This chain links TRBV29-1 with TRBJ2-7, with TRBD2 matching over 10 bases. Trimming took 6 bases from V and 3 from J; bases not matched to a gene: 8. CDR1 is SQVTM, CDR2 ANQGSEA, per germline. The CDR3 totals 14 residues.

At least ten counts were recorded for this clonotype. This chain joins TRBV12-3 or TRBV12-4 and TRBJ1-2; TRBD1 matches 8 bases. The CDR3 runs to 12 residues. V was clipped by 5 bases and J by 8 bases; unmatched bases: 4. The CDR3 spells CASSPTGDGYTF. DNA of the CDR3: TGTGCCAGCAGTCCGACAGGGGACGGCTACACCTTC.

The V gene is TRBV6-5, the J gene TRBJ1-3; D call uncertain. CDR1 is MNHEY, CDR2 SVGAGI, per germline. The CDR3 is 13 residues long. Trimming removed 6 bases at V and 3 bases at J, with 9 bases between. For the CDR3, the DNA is TGTGCCAGCAGAGGGTTGGGTGGAAACACCATATATTTT. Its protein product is CASRGLGGNTIYF.

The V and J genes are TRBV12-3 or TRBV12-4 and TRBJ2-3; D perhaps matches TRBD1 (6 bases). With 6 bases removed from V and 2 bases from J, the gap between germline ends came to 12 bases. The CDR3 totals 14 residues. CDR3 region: CASRRTDFTDTQYF. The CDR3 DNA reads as TGTGCCAGCAGAAGGACAGACTTCACAGATACGCAGTATTTT.

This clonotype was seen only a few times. The CDR3 DNA is TGCAGCGCCCGTACAGGGAATTCACCCCTCCACTTT. It specifies CSARTGNSPLHF. The chain employs TRBV29-1 and TRBJ1-6, with D possibly being TRBD1 (6 bases). The V and J ends lost 7 bases and 7 bases respectively, with 11 bases between them. Germline CDR1 SQVTM, CDR2 ANQGSEA. The CDR3 covers 12 residues.

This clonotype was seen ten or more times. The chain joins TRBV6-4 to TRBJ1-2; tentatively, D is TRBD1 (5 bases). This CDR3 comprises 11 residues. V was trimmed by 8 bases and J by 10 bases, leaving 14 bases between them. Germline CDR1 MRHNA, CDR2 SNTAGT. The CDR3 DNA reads TGTGCCAGCCTCCGACAGAGGAACTACACCTTC. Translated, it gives CASLRQRNYTF.

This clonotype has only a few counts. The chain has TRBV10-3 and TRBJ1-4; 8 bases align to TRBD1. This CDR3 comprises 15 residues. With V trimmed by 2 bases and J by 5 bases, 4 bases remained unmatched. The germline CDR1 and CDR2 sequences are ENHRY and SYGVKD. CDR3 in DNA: TGTGCCATCAGTGAGAACCCAGGGGGCAATGAAAAACTGTTTTTT. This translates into CAISENPGGNEKLFF.

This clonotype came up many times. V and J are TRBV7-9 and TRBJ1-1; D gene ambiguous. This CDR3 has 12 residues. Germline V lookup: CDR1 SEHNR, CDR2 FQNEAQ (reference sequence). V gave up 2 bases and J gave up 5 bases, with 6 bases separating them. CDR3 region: CASSLLGTEAFF. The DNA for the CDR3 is TGTGCCAGCAGCTTATTAGGTACTGAAGCTTTCTTT.

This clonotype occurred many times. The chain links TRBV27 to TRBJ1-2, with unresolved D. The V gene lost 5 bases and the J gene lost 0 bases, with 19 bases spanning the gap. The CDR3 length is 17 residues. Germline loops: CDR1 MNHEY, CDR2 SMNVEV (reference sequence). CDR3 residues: CASSLNVPVKANYGYTF. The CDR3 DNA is TGTGCCAGCAGTCTAAACGTCCCAGTTAAAGCTAACTATGGCTACACCTTC.

CDR3 bases: TGTGCCAGCAGTTCCCTGACAGGGTTGGTCCTCTACGAGCAGTACTTC. Translation: CASSSLTGLVLYEQYF. This sequence joins TRBV27 and TRBJ2-7, with 7 bases matching TRBD1. With V trimmed by 4 bases and J by 3 bases, 12 bases remained unmatched. From germline, CDR1 is MNHEY and CDR2 SMNVEV (reference sequence). The CDR3 runs 16 residues.

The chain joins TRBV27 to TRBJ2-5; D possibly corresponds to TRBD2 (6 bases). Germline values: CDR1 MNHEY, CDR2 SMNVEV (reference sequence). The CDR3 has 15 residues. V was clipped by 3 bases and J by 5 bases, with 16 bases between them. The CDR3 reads CASSFLTSSRETQYF. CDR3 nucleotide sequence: TGTGCCAGCAGTTTTTTGACTAGTTCCCGCGAGACCCAGTACTTC.

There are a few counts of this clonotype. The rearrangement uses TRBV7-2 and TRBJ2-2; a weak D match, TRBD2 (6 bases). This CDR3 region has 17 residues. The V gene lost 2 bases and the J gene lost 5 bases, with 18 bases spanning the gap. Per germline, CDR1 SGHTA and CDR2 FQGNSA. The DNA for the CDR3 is TGTGCCAGCAGCTTAAACCCGGGTAGGGGAGGTACCGGGGAGCTGTTTTTT. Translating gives CASSLNPGRGGTGELFF.

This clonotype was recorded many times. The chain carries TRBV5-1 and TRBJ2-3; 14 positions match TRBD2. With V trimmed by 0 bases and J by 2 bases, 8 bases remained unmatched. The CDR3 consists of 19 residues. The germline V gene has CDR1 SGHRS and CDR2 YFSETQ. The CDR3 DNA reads TGCGCCAGCAGCTTGGGTTCCTGGACTAGCGGGGGGATCACAGATACGCAGTATTTT. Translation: CASSLGSWTSGGITDTQYF.

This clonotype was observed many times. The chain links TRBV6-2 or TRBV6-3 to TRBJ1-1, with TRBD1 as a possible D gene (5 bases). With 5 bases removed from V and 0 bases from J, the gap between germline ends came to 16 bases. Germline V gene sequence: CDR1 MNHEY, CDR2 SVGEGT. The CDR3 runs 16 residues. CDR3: CASSRGTATLNTEAFF. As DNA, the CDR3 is TGTGCCAGCAGTCGAGGGACCGCAACTTTGAACACTGAAGCTTTCTTT.

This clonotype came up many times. CDR3 sequence (DNA): TGTGCCAGCAGTCCGGGACGTACACTAGCCAAAAACATTCAGTACTTC. It is translated as CASSPGRTLAKNIQYF. J is TRBJ2-4 and V is TRBV6-5; perhaps D is TRBD1 or TRBD2 (5 bases each). The V gene's germline CDR1 is MNHEY and CDR2 SVGAGI. This CDR3 is built from 16 residues. Trimming cost V 5 bases and J 0 bases, with 14 bases left between them.

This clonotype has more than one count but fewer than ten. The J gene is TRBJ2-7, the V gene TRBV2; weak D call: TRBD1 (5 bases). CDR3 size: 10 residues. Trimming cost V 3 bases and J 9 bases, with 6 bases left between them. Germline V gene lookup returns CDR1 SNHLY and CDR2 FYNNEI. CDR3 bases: TGTGCCAGCAGTGAGCAGGGGCAGTACTTC. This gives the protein CASSEQGQYF. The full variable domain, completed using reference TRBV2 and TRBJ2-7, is EPEVTQTPSHQVTQMGQEVILRCVPISNHLYFYWYRQILGQKVEFLVSFYNNEISEKSEIFDDQFSVERPDGSNFTLKIRSTKLEDSAMYFCASSEQGQYFGPGTRLTVT.